One sample yielded the 6 T cell receptor beta chains listed below, sequenced in a study of shared clonotypes between healthy human individuals. Sequencing was performed with immunoSEQ multiplex PCR; in TCRdb, only in-frame clones are kept and a portion is missing. The table shows fewer than 1.8 million clones, with approximately 98.5% occurring only once. The specimen was naive CD4+ T cells sorted from blood. Sample subset: CD45RA+ positively selected. The receptors shown here come from a man younger than 45 in good health.

V gene TRBV27 combines with J gene TRBJ1-2; unclear D gene. The CDR3 covers 15 residues. With 0 bases removed from V and 3 bases from J, the gap between germline ends came to 11 bases. Per germline, CDR1 MNHEY and CDR2 SMNVEV (reference sequence). As DNA, the CDR3 is TGTGCCAGCAGTTTATCGCGTCAGGACGACTATGGCTACACCTTC. This sequence encodes CASSLSRQDDYGYTF.

This rearrangement joins TRBV6-6 to TRBJ1-5; D is perhaps TRBD1 (6 bases). CDR3 length equals 15 residues. Germline values: CDR1 MNHNY, CDR2 SVGAGI (reference sequence). Trimming removed 0 bases at V and 7 bases at J, with 13 bases between. In DNA, the CDR3 is TGTGCCAGCAGTTACTCACAAGGGGGGGGGCAGCCCCAGCATTTT. Amino acid sequence: CASSYSQGGGQPQHF.

To note about this clone: Additional DNA sequences in this sample encode the identical CDR3. CDR3 DNA: TGCGCCAGCAGCTTGGAAGGAAACGGGGAGCTGTTTTTT. Translation gives CASSLEGNGELFF. The chain joins TRBV5-1 to TRBJ2-2; no clear D. The CDR3 loop spans 13 amino acids. Between the trimmed V and J ends, which lost 0 bases and 7 bases, there was a span of 7 bases. The germline V gene has CDR1 SGHRS and CDR2 YFSETQ.

The rearrangement uses TRBV5-1 and TRBJ2-2; 7 nucleotides match TRBD2. The germline gives CDR1 SGHRS, CDR2 YFSETQ. Trimming took 1 base from V and 0 from J; bases not matched to a gene: 6. This CDR3 is built from 17 residues. CDR3 in amino acids: CASSLIPLAANTGELFF. The CDR3 DNA follows: TGCGCCAGCAGCTTGATCCCGCTAGCGGCGAACACCGGGGAGCTGTTTTTT.

CDR3 in amino acids: CASSLRIQGNTEAFF. In DNA form, the CDR3 reads TGTGCCAGCAGCTTGCGAATCCAGGGCAACACTGAAGCTTTCTTT. This chain uses TRBV5-5 with TRBJ1-1; possibly TRBD1 for D (5 bases). The V end lost 1 base, the J end lost 2 bases, and 12 bases lay between the germline ends. CDR1 SGHKS and CDR2 YYEKEE come from the germline V gene (reference sequence). The CDR3 runs to 15 residues.

The V call is TRBV6-4, the J call TRBJ1-1; TRBD1 aligns across 8 bases. Germline trimming cut 2 bases from V and 4 bases from J; bases unmatched to any gene: 3. CDR1 and CDR2 from the germline V gene are MRHNA and SNTAGT. The CDR3 consists of 14 residues. The CDR3 loop reads CASSDQGAGTEAFF. For the CDR3, the DNA is TGTGCCAGCAGTGACCAGGGGGCCGGCACTGAAGCTTTCTTT.